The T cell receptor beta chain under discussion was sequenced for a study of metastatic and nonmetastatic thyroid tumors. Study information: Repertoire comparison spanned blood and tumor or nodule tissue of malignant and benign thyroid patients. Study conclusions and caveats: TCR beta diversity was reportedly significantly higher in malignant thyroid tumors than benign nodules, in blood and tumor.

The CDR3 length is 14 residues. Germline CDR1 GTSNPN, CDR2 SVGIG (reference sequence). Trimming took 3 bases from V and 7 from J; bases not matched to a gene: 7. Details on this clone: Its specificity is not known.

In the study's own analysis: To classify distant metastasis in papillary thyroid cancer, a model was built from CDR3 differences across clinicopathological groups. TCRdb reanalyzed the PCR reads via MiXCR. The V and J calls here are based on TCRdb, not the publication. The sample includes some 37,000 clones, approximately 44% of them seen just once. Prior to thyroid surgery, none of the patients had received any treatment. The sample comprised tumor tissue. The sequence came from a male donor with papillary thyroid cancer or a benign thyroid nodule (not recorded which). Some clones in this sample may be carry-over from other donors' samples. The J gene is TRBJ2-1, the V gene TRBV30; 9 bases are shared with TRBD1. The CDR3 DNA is TGTGCCTGGAGCGGGACAGGGTTAGGGAATGAGCAGTTCTTC. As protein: CAWSGTGLGNEQFF.